This entry concerns a single T cell receptor (beta chain). The antigen is not known. Isolation of PBMCs gave at least 7 million cells per sample. The total RNA that was extracted per sample amounted to at least 5.5 micrograms. This specimen comes from a study of blood T cells in healthy people across ages. General study findings and limits: It was the long-lived donors that had more naive CD4+ cells and higher diversity than aged donors.

With 11 bases removed from V and 1 base from J, the gap between germline ends came to 15 bases. The CDR3 has 14 residues. Germline V gene data show CDR1 as SNHLY and CDR2 as FYNNEI. Then a second PCR, running about 7 to 11 cycles, was carried out with a sample-barcoded 5' primer and a J-beta primer mix. TCRdb reanalysed the 5' RACE reads using MiXCR and keeps one entry per CDR3 protein. The data contain 550,000 to 800,000 distinct CDR3 sequences, roughly 21% of them singletons. This chain uses TRBV2 with TRBJ2-1; D is perhaps TRBD2 (6 bases). This clonotype was sampled from a man aged 65 to 79 in good health. Specimen: blood. CDR3 coding DNA: TGTGCCCTCGGCGGGGTGATTTCCTACAATGAGCAGTTCTTC. Amino acids: CALGGVISYNEQFF.